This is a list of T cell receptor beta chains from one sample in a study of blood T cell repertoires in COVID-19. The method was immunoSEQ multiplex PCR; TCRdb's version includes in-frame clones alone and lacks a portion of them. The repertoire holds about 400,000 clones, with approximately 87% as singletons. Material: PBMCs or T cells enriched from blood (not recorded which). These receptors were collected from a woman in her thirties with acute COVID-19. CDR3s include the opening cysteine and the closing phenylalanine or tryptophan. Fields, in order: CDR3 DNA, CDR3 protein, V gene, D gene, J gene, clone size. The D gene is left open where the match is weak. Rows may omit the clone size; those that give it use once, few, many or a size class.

TGCGCCAGCAGCTTGGGTTTTAGTGGAGGGGGCCCGAACACTGAAGCTTTCTTT CASSLGFSGGGPNTEAFF TRBV5-1 TRBD1 TRBJ1-1 NA
TGTGCCAGCAAAGGAAGGCCTTGGAGGCCTTACGAGCAGTACTTC CASKGRPWRPYEQYF TRBV6-4 NA TRBJ2-7 NA
TGTGCCAGCAGCTTAATGGAGGGAAACACCATATATTTT CASSLMEGNTIYF TRBV7-2 NA TRBJ1-3 NA
TGTGCCATCAGTGCTGGCAGGCACCAAGAGACCCAGTACTTC CAISAGRHQETQYF TRBV10-3 NA TRBJ2-5 NA
TGCGCCAGCAGCCAAGGTCCGGGGATGAACACTGAAGCTTTCTTT CASSQGPGMNTEAFF TRBV4-1 NA TRBJ1-1 once
TGTGCCAGTAGTATCGGACAGAGGGGTTGGAATTCACCCCTCCACTTT CASSIGQRGWNSPLHF TRBV19 NA TRBJ1-6 few
TGTGCCAGCAGAGCAGACAGGGAGGTTTATGGCTACACCTTC CASRADREVYGYTF TRBV2 TRBD1 TRBJ1-2 few
TGTGCCAGCAGCGGACAGGGGGCCGTCAACGAGCAGTACTTC CASSGQGAVNEQYF TRBV9 TRBD1 TRBJ2-7 few
TGTGCCAGCAGCCAAGGGGCAGTACCTTATGGCTACACCTTC CASSQGAVPYGYTF TRBV3-1/TRBV3-2 NA TRBJ1-2 NA
TGCGCCAGCAGCTGGACAGGGTCCGAGCAGTACTTC CASSWTGSEQYF TRBV5-1 TRBD1 TRBJ2-7 once
TGCGCCAGCAGCTCAATAACAGGGGGCCGGGTGGAGACCCAGTACTTC CASSSITGGRVETQYF TRBV5-1 TRBD1 TRBJ2-5 NA
TGCGCCAGCAGAGTGAAGCAGGGGAACACTGAAGCTTTCTTT CASRVKQGNTEAFF TRBV5-1 NA TRBJ1-1 NA
TGTGCCAGCAGCGCCCGTTCCGGGTTT CASSARSGF TRBV9 NA TRBJ1-1 once
TGTGCCACCAGCCCGGGACAGGGGAACACTGAAGCTTTCTTT CATSPGQGNTEAFF TRBV15 TRBD1 TRBJ1-1 NA
TGTGCCAGCAGCTTAAATGGCGGCCTTGAAAAACTGTTTTTT CASSLNGGLEKLFF TRBV7-9 NA TRBJ1-4 NA
TGTGCCAGCTCAAATTCATTGAACACCGGGGAGCTGTTTTTT CASSNSLNTGELFF TRBV18 NA TRBJ2-2 few
TGTGCCAGCTCAACGACAGGTATGAACACTGAAGCTTTCTTT CASSTTGMNTEAFF TRBV18 NA TRBJ1-1 NA
TGTGCCAGCAGCTTTGGGGGACAGCCGAATTCACCCCTCCACTTT CASSFGGQPNSPLHF TRBV7-8 TRBD1 TRBJ1-6 NA
TGTGCCAGCAGCGTATCGGACAGGGGCTACGAGCAGTACTTC CASSVSDRGYEQYF TRBV9 TRBD1 TRBJ2-7 NA